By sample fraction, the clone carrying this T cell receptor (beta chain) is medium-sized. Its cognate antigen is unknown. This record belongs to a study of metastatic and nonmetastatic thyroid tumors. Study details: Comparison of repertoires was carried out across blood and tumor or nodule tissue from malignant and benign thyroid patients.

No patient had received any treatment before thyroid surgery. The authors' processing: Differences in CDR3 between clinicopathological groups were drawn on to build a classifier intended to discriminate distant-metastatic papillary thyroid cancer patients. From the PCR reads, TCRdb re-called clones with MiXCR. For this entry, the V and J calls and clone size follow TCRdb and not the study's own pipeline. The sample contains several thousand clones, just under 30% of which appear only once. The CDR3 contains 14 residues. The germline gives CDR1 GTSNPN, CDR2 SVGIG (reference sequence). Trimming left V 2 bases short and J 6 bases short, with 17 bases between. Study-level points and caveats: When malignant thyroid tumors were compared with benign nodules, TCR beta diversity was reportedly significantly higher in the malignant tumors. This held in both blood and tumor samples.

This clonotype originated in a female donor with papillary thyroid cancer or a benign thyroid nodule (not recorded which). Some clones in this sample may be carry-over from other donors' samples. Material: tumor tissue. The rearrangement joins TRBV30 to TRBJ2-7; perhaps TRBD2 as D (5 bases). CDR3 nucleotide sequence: TGTGCCTGGAGTCCCAAGGGAGTCCCTACCGAGCAGTACTTC. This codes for CAWSPKGVPTEQYF. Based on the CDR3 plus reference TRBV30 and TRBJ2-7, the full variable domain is SQTIHQWPATLVQPVGSPLSLECTVEGTSNPNLYWYRQAAGRGLQLLFYSVGIGQISSEVPQNLSASRPQDRQFILSSKKLLLSDSGFYLCAWSPKGVPTEQYFGPGTRLTVT.